Following are 4 T cell receptor beta chains from one sample sequenced in a study of tumor-infiltrating lymphocytes in primary liver carcinoma. From approximately 0.5 ug of total RNA, TCR beta-specific cDNA was reverse-transcribed using a constant-region primer. Sequencing libraries for TCR beta derived from three nested multiplex PCR rounds that used slightly modified ARM-PCR. Primers for the first two PCR rounds were TRBV1-TRBV30 forward primers and a C-beta reverse primer (about 9 cycles per round). TCRdb reanalysed the multiplex PCR reads using MiXCR and keeps one entry per CDR3 protein. The table shows fewer than 200,000 distinct CDR3 sequences, with 85% occurring only once. Co-extracted RNA and DNA came from about 19-30 mg of unsorted bulk tissue. The source material was tumor tissue from primary liver carcinoma. These TCRs come from a man between 35 and 55 years old with primary liver carcinoma and hepatitis B virus infection.

As regards this clonotype: The CDR3 does not end in the conserved phenylalanine or tryptophan, so this is likely a read error. The rearrangement joins TRBV6-5 to TRBJ2-3, with 8 bases fitting TRBD2. CDR1 MNHEY and CDR2 SVGAGI come from the germline V gene. The V segment lost 8 bases and the J segment 3 bases; nucleotides outside the gene matches: 10. This CDR3 region has 15 residues. For the CDR3, the DNA is TGTGCCAGCGACCCAGGAGTAGCGGGAACAGATACGCAGTATATT. Encoded protein: CASDPGVAGTDTQYI.

A note on this clonotype: Just one base apart from a much larger clone, this may be a read error. V usage is TRBV5-1 and J usage is TRBJ1-1; perhaps TRBD1 as D (5 bases). The CDR3 loop spans 15 amino acids. Per germline, CDR1 SGHRS and CDR2 YFSETQ. With 4 bases removed from V and 4 bases from J, the gap between germline ends came to 17 bases. CDR3 loop: CASSTAGRGSTEAFF. The DNA for the CDR3 is TGCGCCAGCAGCACGGCGGGGAGGGGTAGCACTGAAGCTTTCTTT. Using reference TRBV5-1 and TRBJ1-1 for the parts outside the CDR3, the full variable domain is KAGVTQTPRYLIKTRGQQVTLSCSPISGHRSVSWYQQTPGQGLQFLFEYFSETQRNKGNFPGRFSGRQFSNSRSEMNVSTLELGDSALYLCASSTAGRGSTEAFFGQGTRLTVV.

In DNA form, the CDR3 reads TGTGCCAGCAGTCCCTTTGCCTCGTTCTCAGATATGAAGTATTTT. It translates to CASSPFASFSDMKYF. This sequence joins TRBV12-3 or TRBV12-4 and TRBJ2-3; unclear D gene. CDR3 size: 15 residues. Trimming cost V 5 bases and J 13 bases, with 25 bases left between them.

In this sample, this clonotype turned up a few times. A read error may account for a junction end that differs from germline. This chain joins TRBV5-4 and TRBJ2-2, with 7 bases lining up with TRBD2. The germline gives CDR1 SGHNT, CDR2 YYREEE (reference sequence). The CDR3 is 15 amino acids. The CDR3 here is CASSWDYFNTGELLF. The CDR3 DNA reads as TGTGCCAGCAGCTGGGACTACTTCAACACCGGGGAGTTGTTATTT.